The clone carrying this T cell receptor (beta chain) was recorded once. What it binds is unknown. All donors were Caucasian adults living in Nashville, Tennessee. With V trimmed by 0 bases and J by 15 bases, 8 bases remained unmatched. This CDR3 is built from 14 residues. In germline, CDR1 is SGHNT, CDR2 YYREEE (reference sequence). The data originate from a study of shared clonotypes between healthy human individuals. Study-wide results and limits: Donor scarcity curtailed the genetic and exposure-history diversity represented herein. Several donors showed sharing of around 5% of naive CD4 clonotypes.

Sequenced by immunoSEQ multiplex PCR; TCRdb stores in-frame clones only, minus some. The table lists about 2.4 million clones, roughly 93% of them singletons. The chain couples TRBV5-4 to TRBJ2-1; TRBD2 agrees at 11 bases. Specimen: naive CD4+ T cells from PBMCs. Regarding subset: CD45RA+ positively selected. The TCR was taken from a man younger than 35 in good health. Some clones in this sample may be carry-over from other donors' samples. CDR3 residues: CASSLETSGSFRFF. The CDR3 DNA sequence: TGTGCCAGCAGCTTGGAAACTAGCGGGAGTTTTCGGTTCTTC.